A selection of T cell receptor beta chains follows, all from one sample in a study of cytomegalovirus exposure and HLA in healthy donors. Some clones are missing from TCRdb's copy, which holds only in-frame ones; the method was immunoSEQ multiplex PCR. Of 50,000 to 65,000 clones in the sample, around 75% were seen once. Sequenced sample: PBMCs. The receptors come from a man between 45 and 60 years old in good health and CMV-seropositive. Both conserved end residues are part of each CDR3. Fields, in order: clone size, D gene, J gene, V gene, CDR3 protein, CDR3 DNA. The D gene is left open where the match is weak. Rows give clone size only sometimes, using once, few, many, or a class for an expanded clone.

NA	TRBD2	TRBJ2-5	TRBV7-9	CASSLTSGRETQYF	TGTGCCAGCAGCTTAACTAGCGGGCGGGAGACCCAGTACTTC
NA	NA	TRBJ2-7	TRBV6-1	CASGRGSYEQYF	TGTGCCAGCGGCCGAGGGAGTTACGAGCAGTACTTC
NA	TRBD2	TRBJ2-1	TRBV5-1	CASRAGTSSSNEQFF	TGCGCCAGCAGGGCCGGGACTAGCTCAAGCAATGAGCAGTTCTTC
NA	NA	TRBJ2-1	TRBV28	CATSLEPIDGYYNEQFF	TGTGCCACAAGTTTGGAGCCTATAGACGGGTATTACAATGAGCAGTTCTTC
NA	NA	TRBJ2-5	TRBV7-9	CSSSFGGKETQYF	TGTTCCAGCAGCTTTGGGGGGAAGGAGACCCAGTACTTC
NA	NA	TRBJ2-1	TRBV18	CASSRHVGGIYNEQFF	TGTGCCAGCTCACGCCACGTGGGAGGTATCTACAATGAGCAGTTCTTC
NA	TRBD1	TRBJ1-2	TRBV5-4	CASSDRESNYGYTF	TGTGCCAGCAGTGACAGGGAGTCTAACTATGGCTACACCTTC
NA	TRBD1	TRBJ1-3	TRBV30	CAWSRGQGTGNTIYF	TGTGCCTGGAGTAGGGGACAGGGAACTGGAAACACCATATATTTT
NA	NA	TRBJ1-6	TRBV6-1	CASSEADGVGSPLHF	TGTGCCAGCAGTGAAGCTGACGGGGTTGGTTCACCCCTCCACTTT
NA	TRBD1	TRBJ1-1	TRBV7-9	CSSSLVGTGDNTEAFF	TGTTCTAGCAGCTTAGTAGGTACAGGGGATAACACTGAAGCTTTCTTT
NA	TRBD2	TRBJ2-2	TRBV5-3	CARSSGLVTGELFF	TGTGCCAGAAGCTCCGGACTAGTCACCGGGGAGCTGTTTTTT
once	TRBD1	TRBJ2-7	TRBV7-3	CASSLTGGSAHEQYF	TGTGCCAGCAGCTTAACAGGGGGCAGTGCCCACGAGCAGTACTTC
NA	TRBD1	TRBJ1-6	TRBV13	CASSLSRDRGPYNSPLHF	TGTGCCAGCAGCTTATCCCGGGACAGGGGGCCCTATAATTCACCCCTCCACTTT
NA	NA	TRBJ2-7	TRBV7-8	CASSLEQGSSYEQYF	TGTGCCAGCAGCTTAGAACAGGGCAGCTCCTACGAGCAGTACTTC
NA	NA	TRBJ2-3	TRBV7-3	CASSLRETTTQYF	TGTGCCAGCAGCTTACGAGAGACTACGACGCAGTATTTT
NA	NA	TRBJ1-5	TRBV23-1	CASSQSESPRPSGVRSNQPQHF	TGCGCCAGCAGTCAATCAGAATCCCCCCGTCCCTCAGGGGTCCGTAGCAATCAGCCCCAGCATTTT
NA	NA	TRBJ1-2	TRBV7-2	CASSSARVLYGYTF	TGTGCCAGCAGCTCAGCCCGGGTCCTCTATGGCTACACCTTC
once	NA	TRBJ2-3	TRBV27	CASSFQGLTDTQYF	TGTGCCAGCAGTTTCCAGGGGCTCACAGATACGCAGTATTTT
NA	TRBD2	TRBJ2-1	TRBV5-1	CASSFSGSSYNEQFF	TGCGCCAGCAGCTTTAGCGGGAGCTCCTACAATGAGCAGTTCTTC
NA	NA	TRBJ1-5	TRBV18	CASSTLGRVDQPQHF	TGTGCCAGCTCAACCCTTGGCAGGGTCGATCAGCCCCAGCATTTT
NA	TRBD1	TRBJ1-1	TRBV6-6	CASSYLGTGGTEAFF	TGTGCCAGCAGTTACTTGGGGACAGGGGGCACTGAAGCTTTCTTT
NA	TRBD2	TRBJ2-1	TRBV28	CASSSPSGSSYNEQFF	TGTGCCAGCAGTTCTCCGAGCGGGAGCTCCTACAATGAGCAGTTCTTC
NA	NA	TRBJ2-1	TRBV28	CASSITGEQFF	TGTGCCAGCAGCATTACCGGGGAGCAGTTCTTC
few	NA	TRBJ2-7	TRBV5-1	CASSLDGQGGSYEQYF	TGCGCCAGCAGCTTGGATGGTCAGGGAGGCTCCTACGAGCAGTACTTC